One sample yielded the 32 T cell receptor beta chains listed below, sequenced in a study of tumor-infiltrating lymphocytes in primary liver carcinoma. Co-extraction of RNA and DNA was performed on 20-30 mg of unsorted bulk tissue. Total RNA (around 0.45 ug) served as template for TCR beta cDNA synthesis primed by a constant-region primer. Slightly modified ARM-PCR with three nested multiplex PCR rounds yielded TCR beta libraries. TRBV1-TRBV30 forward primers paired with a C-beta reverse primer were used in the first two PCR rounds, which ran approximately 11 cycles each. TCRdb re-derived calls from the multiplex PCR reads in MiXCR, one entry per CDR3 protein. The sample lists fewer than 70,000 distinct CDR3 sequences, less than 75% occurring once. Sequencing input: liver tumor tissue from sampling region 2. Subset denoted: tumor region T2, inferior pole. These receptors came from a man in his forties with primary liver carcinoma and hepatitis B virus infection.

With respect to this clonotype: Possible read error: a much larger clone is one base away. The V and J genes are TRBV5-1 and TRBJ1-2; the match to TRBD1 covers 9 bases. Per germline, CDR1 SGHRS and CDR2 YFSETQ. The CDR3 has 15 amino acids. CDR3 nucleotides: TGCTCCAGCAGCTTGTCAACAGGGGGCGGCTATGGCTACACCTTC. It yields the protein CSSSLSTGGGYGYTF.

The gene calls are TRBV10-2 and TRBJ1-5; no clear D gene. This CDR3 has 15 residues. With 11 bases removed from V and 0 bases from J, the gap between germline ends came to 17 bases. In germline, CDR1 is WSHSY, CDR2 SAAADI. The CDR3 spells CACNEQPYSNQPQHF. The CDR3 DNA is TGCGCCTGCAATGAACAGCCCTATAGCAATCAGCCCCAGCATTTT.

V usage is TRBV4-2 and J usage is TRBJ2-1, with 7 bases identical to TRBD2. Germline CDR1 LGHNA, CDR2 YNFKEQ. J lost 12 bases, V lost 2 bases, and 7 bases had no gene match. The length of the CDR3 is 13 residues. In DNA form, the CDR3 reads TGTGCCAGCAGCCAACCTGGACTAGTGGTGCAGTTCTTC. Translating it yields CASSQPGLVVQFF.

This clonotype was seen a single time. Its ends do not fully match the called genes, so a read error is possible. The rearrangement joins TRBV11-2 to TRBJ2-2; 7 bases line up with TRBD2. The CDR3 totals 15 residues. Per the germline V gene, CDR1 is SGHAT and CDR2 is FQNNGV. The CDR3 is CDSSFAGANTEELFF. The CDR3 DNA sequence: TGTGACAGCAGCTTTGCGGGAGCGAACACCGAGGAGCTGTTTTTT.

The rearrangement joins TRBV11-2 to TRBJ1-2, with D unclear. The CDR3 length is 13 residues. The germline CDR1 and CDR2 sequences are SGHAT and FQNNGV. The CDR3 protein is CTSRLGDNYGYTF. The CDR3 bases are TGTACTAGCAGATTAGGAGATAACTATGGCTACACCTTC.

Only a few counts were recorded for this clonotype. The chain joins TRBV12-3 or TRBV12-4 to TRBJ2-1, with 10 bases that match TRBD2. Trimming at V came to 7 bases and at J to 10 bases, leaving 13 bases not matched to a gene. The CDR3 sequence is 15 residues long. Here the CDR3 DNA reads TGTGCCAGCACCCTGGGAGTAGCGGGAGGCGACGAGCAGTTCTTC. Protein: CASTLGVAGGDEQFF.

A note on this clonotype: At one of its ends the junction is not consistent with the germline gene, which may arise from a read error. The V call is TRBV11-1, the J call TRBJ2-1, with TRBD2 identical over 9 bases. CDR1 is SGHAT, CDR2 FQDESV, per germline (reference sequence). This CDR3 has 15 residues. CDR3 DNA sequence: TGTGCCAGCAGCTTAGAGACTAGCGGTTACAATGAGCACTTCTTC. Its translation: CASSLETSGYNEHFF. The complete variable domain, with remaining parts taken from reference TRBV11-1 and TRBJ2-1, reads EAEVAQSPRYKITEKSQAVAFWCDPISGHATLYWYRQILGQGPELLVQFQDESVVDDSQLPKDRFSAERLKGVDSTLKIQPAELGDSAMYLCASSLETSGYNEHFFGPGTRLTVL.

This clonotype was seen only a few times. At one of its ends the junction is not consistent with the germline gene, which may arise from a read error. The chain is built from TRBV29-1 and TRBJ1-2, with a tentative D call TRBD1 (6 bases). The CDR3 loop spans 12 amino acids. Germline V gives CDR1 SQVTM, CDR2 ANQGSEA. The CDR3: CSVDSGVGGYTF. DNA for the CDR3: TGCAGTGTTGACTCAGGGGTAGGCGGCTACACCTTC.

This clonotype was seen once. The chain has TRBV29-1 and TRBJ2-3, with D possibly being TRBD1 (6 bases). V was clipped by 6 bases and J by 9 bases, with 16 bases between them. The CDR3 covers 12 residues. The germline CDR1 and CDR2 sequences are SQVTM and ANQGSEA. CDR3 sequence: CSVRLARGTQYF. DNA for the CDR3: TGCAGCGTCCGACTGGCAAGGGGGACGCAGTATTTT.

With regard to this clonotype: Being one base from a much bigger clone, this may be a read error. This sequence joins TRBV7-9 and TRBJ2-7; D could derive from TRBD1 or TRBD2 (5 bases each). CDR1 and CDR2 (germline): SEHNR, FQNEAQ (reference sequence). There are 12 residues in the CDR3. V was shortened by 4 bases and J by 5 bases, with 9 bases between the two germline ends. DNA for the CDR3: TGTGCCAGCAGCTGGGTGGGGGACGAGCAGTACTTC. Translation gives CASSWVGDEQYF.

The chain carries TRBV6-5 and TRBJ1-6, with 9 bases matching TRBD1. V shed 4 bases, J shed 1 base, and the junction held 5 bases outside the gene matches. This CDR3 is 17 amino acids long. Germline V gives CDR1 MNHEY, CDR2 SVGAGI. The CDR3 sequence: CASSSVDRGSYNSPLHF. The CDR3 coding sequence is TGTGCCAGCAGTTCCGTGGACAGGGGTTCCTATAATTCACCCCTCCACTTT.

This chain connects TRBV18 to TRBJ2-3; 9 bases map to TRBD1. CDR3 length equals 15 residues. Trimming at V came to 1 base and at J to 3 bases, leaving 2 bases not matched to a gene. Germline assignment: CDR1 KGHSH and CDR2 LQKENI. The chain's CDR3 is CASSPRGQGTDTQYF. The CDR3 region has the DNA TGTGCCAGCTCACCACGGGGACAGGGAACAGATACGCAGTATTTT.

With respect to this clonotype: A much larger clone lies a single base off, so this may be a read error. The rearrangement uses TRBV30 and TRBJ2-5; perhaps TRBD2 as D (6 bases). Germline values: CDR1 GTSNPN, CDR2 SVGIG (reference sequence). This CDR3 contains 13 residues. The CDR3 nucleotides read TGTTCCTATGGGCTAGCGTCCCAAGAGACCCAGTACTTC. It yields the protein CSYGLASQETQYF.

This clonotype was observed once. The CDR3 loop is CSVDTDVQYF. CDR3 nucleotide sequence: TGCAGCGTCGACACAGATGTGCAGTATTTT. The J gene is TRBJ2-3, the V gene TRBV29-1; D gene uncertain. Germline CDR1 reads SQVTM; CDR2 reads ANQGSEA. This CDR3 has 10 residues. V lost 6 bases and J 11 bases, leaving 12 bases between the germline ends.

This clonotype was detected ten times or more. The chain has TRBV6-5 and TRBJ2-2; 9 positions match TRBD2. Germline V gives CDR1 MNHEY, CDR2 SVGAGI. The CDR3 extends over 14 amino acids. V lost 6 bases and J lost 1; bases outside the gene matches: 0. The CDR3 region has the DNA TGTGCCAGCAGGACTAGCGGGAACACCGGGGAGCTGTTTTTT. It codes for CASRTSGNTGELFF.

Notes on this clonotype: Mismatch with germline at one junction end may stem from a read error. The chain has TRBV6-2 or TRBV6-3 and TRBJ2-1, with 11 bases identical to TRBD2. Germline CDR1 is MNHEY and CDR2 is SVGEGT. The CDR3 runs 17 residues. CDR3 DNA sequence: TGTGCCAGCAGCGGGACTAGCGGACGAAGCTCCTGCAATGAGCAGTTCTTC. The encoded protein is CASSGTSGRSSCNEQFF.

Concerning this clonotype: The junction does not match germline at one end; this may be a read error. This chain joins TRBV7-9 and TRBJ1-2, with D unclear. Germline CDR1 SEHNR, CDR2 FQNEAQ (reference sequence). The CDR3 has 16 residues. CDR3 protein: CVSGPEGRLSQYGYTF. In DNA, the CDR3 is TGTGTCAGCGGCCCCGAGGGCAGGCTGTCACAGTATGGCTACACCTTC.

The V and J genes are TRBV4-1 and TRBJ1-2; the match to TRBD1 covers 8 bases. Germline V gives CDR1 MGHRA, CDR2 YSYEKL. There are 14 residues in the CDR3. In DNA form, the CDR3 reads TGCTCTAGCGGCCAAGGGGACAGGAACTATGGCTACACCTTC. Translated: CSSGQGDRNYGYTF.

Worth noting for this clonotype: A read error may produce the germline difference seen at one junction end. This sequence joins TRBV10-2 and TRBJ1-2; no clear D. Germline CDR1 reads WSHSY; CDR2 reads SAAADI. CDR3 length equals 13 residues. The CDR3 bases are TGCGCCAGCGTTGAAATCGTTAACTATGGCTGCACCTTC. It specifies CASVEIVNYGCTF.

About this clonotype: One end of the junction does not line up with germline, which may come from a read error. The J gene is TRBJ1-6, the V gene TRBV30; the D is unclear. This CDR3 spans 13 amino acids. The V gene's germline CDR1 is GTSNPN and CDR2 SVGIG (reference sequence). CDR3 coding DNA: TGTGCTTGGAGTCGGCCGATTAATTCACCCCTCCACTTT. Protein sequence: CAWSRPINSPLHF.

The sample holds many counts of this clonotype. A junction end diverges from the germline sequence, so it may reflect a read error. The chain recombines TRBV7-9 with TRBJ1-1; D is unresolved. The CDR3 sequence is 8 residues long. The germline V gene encodes CDR1 SEHNR and CDR2 FQNEAQ (reference sequence). The CDR3 nucleotides read TGTGCCCCTCCTGACGCTTTCTTT. This encodes CAPPDAFF.

A word on this clonotype: At one of its ends the junction is not consistent with the germline gene, which may arise from a read error. The chain employs TRBV11-2 and TRBJ2-7; maybe TRBD2 (6 bases). The CDR3 extends over 15 amino acids. Germline lookup yields CDR1 SGHAT and CDR2 FQNNGV. CDR3 sequence: CASSLMTDQDYEQCF. DNA for the CDR3: TGTGCCAGCAGCCTCATGACAGATCAGGACTACGAGCAGTGCTTC.

As for this clonotype: One end of the junction does not line up with germline, which may come from a read error. This sequence joins TRBV2 and TRBJ2-7; possibly TRBD2 for D (5 bases). CDR1 and CDR2 (germline): SNHLY, FYNNEI. The CDR3 spans 15 residues. CDR3 region: CASSEKRVVSYEQYF. The CDR3 DNA sequence: TGTGCCAGCAGTGAGAAGAGGGTGGTCTCCTACGAGCAGTATTTC.

Comments on this clonotype: The junction differs from germline at one of its ends, possibly a read error. This chain joins TRBV11-2 and TRBJ2-5, with TRBD2 matching 8 bases. The CDR3 length is 16 residues. Per the germline V gene, CDR1 is SGHAT and CDR2 is FQNNGV. CDR3 sequence: CASGQTPGGGKEAQYF. The CDR3 DNA is TGTGCCAGCGGCCAAACTCCCGGCGGGGGGAAAGAGGCCCAATACTTC.

As for this clonotype: At one end the junction does not follow the germline gene, possibly because of a read error. The chain couples TRBV3-1 to TRBJ1-2; no firm D call. The V gene's germline CDR1 is LGHDT and CDR2 YNNKEL (reference sequence). This CDR3 region has 13 residues. In nucleotides, the CDR3 is TGTGCCGGCAGCCATTTGGAAAGACATGGCTACACCTTC. It specifies CAGSHLERHGYTF. The entire variable domain, with the rest obtained from reference TRBV3-1 and TRBJ1-2, is as follows: DTAVSQTPKYLVTQMGNDKSIKCEQNLGHDTMYWYKQDSKKFLKIMFSYNNKELIINETVPNRFSPKSPDKAHLNLHINSLELGDSAVYFCAGSHLERHGYTFGSGTRLTVV.

Turning to this clonotype: Germline is not matched at one junction end, which may reflect a read error. The rearrangement links TRBV29-1 to TRBJ1-2, with TRBD1 as a possible D gene (5 bases). The CDR3 extends over 11 amino acids. Germline CDR1 is SQVTM and CDR2 is ANQGSEA. The CDR3 DNA reads as TGCAGCGCTGACAGAGGGGCTGGATACACTTTC. It specifies CSADRGAGYTF.

The V call is TRBV5-5, the J call TRBJ2-6, with 8 bases aligning to TRBD1. Germline values: CDR1 SGHKS, CDR2 YYEKEE (reference sequence). The CDR3 consists of 17 residues. CDR3 residues: CISNLWTGLAGANVLTF. CDR3 nucleotides: TGTATCAGCAACTTATGGACAGGGCTTGCTGGGGCCAACGTCCTGACTTTC.

On this clonotype: Mismatch with germline at one junction end may stem from a read error. V gene TRBV14 combines with J gene TRBJ2-1; TRBD2 agrees at 10 bases. The germline gives CDR1 SGHDN, CDR2 FVKESK. The CDR3 has 14 residues. CDR3 amino acids: CTSSQGLARNEQFF. The CDR3 bases are TGTACCAGCAGCCAGGGACTAGCGCGGAATGAGCAGTTCTTC. The variable domain in full, completed from reference TRBV14 and TRBJ2-1, reads EAGVTQFPSHSVIEKGQTVTLRCDPISGHDNLYWYRRVMGKEIKFLLHFVKESKQDESGMPNNRFLAERTGGTYSTLKVQPAELEDSGVYFCTSSQGLARNEQFFGPGTRLTVL.

This clonotype came up many times. The chain recombines TRBV10-1 with TRBJ2-3; 12 nucleotides agree with TRBD2. Germline trimming cut 11 bases from V and 1 base from J; bases unmatched to any gene: 13. The germline CDR1 and CDR2 sequences are WNHNN and SYGVQD (reference sequence). The CDR3 is 17 amino acids. This CDR3 is CARHLAGGWGCTDTQYF. DNA of the CDR3: TGCGCCCGCCACCTAGCGGGAGGGTGGGGTTGCACAGATACGCAGTATTTT.

This clonotype showed up just a few times. The conserved closing phenylalanine or tryptophan is absent in this CDR3, likely reflecting a read error. The rearrangement links TRBV19 to TRBJ1-1; perhaps TRBD1 as D (5 bases). The CDR3 has 15 amino acids. The germline V and J ends were trimmed by 6 bases and 4 bases, with 18 bases remaining between them. CDR1 and CDR2 (germline): LNHDA, SQIVND (reference sequence). The CDR3 nucleotides are TGTGCCAGTAGATCTGAGTTTAGGGGTCGCACTGAAGCTTTCATT. Its translation: CASRSEFRGRTEAFI.

Details on this clonotype: One junction end does not reproduce the germline sequence, and a read error may be involved. This chain links TRBV11-2 with TRBJ2-2; tentatively, D is TRBD2 (6 bases). This CDR3 contains 13 residues. CDR1 SGHAT and CDR2 FQNNGV come from the germline V gene. The CDR3 loop reads CAISLAGPGGLFF. The CDR3, as DNA: TGTGCCATCAGTTTAGCAGGGCCCGGGGGGCTGTTTTTT.

The gene calls are TRBV6-2 or TRBV6-3 and TRBJ2-1; a weak D match, TRBD1 (5 bases). Per the germline V gene, CDR1 is MNHEY and CDR2 is SVGEGT. The CDR3 is made up of 14 amino acids. V was pared by 3 bases and J by 9 bases, with 15 bases between. Here the CDR3 DNA reads TGTGCCAGCAGTTATGCCGAGGACACACCTGAGCAGTTCTTC. Its protein product is CASSYAEDTPEQFF.